The 3 T cell receptor beta chains below were found in one sample sequenced in a study of T cell responses to AZD1222 COVID-19 vaccine. TCRdb's copy holds only in-frame clones and misses some; the assay was immunoSEQ multiplex PCR. The data hold roughly 140,000 clones, with more than 75% observed a single time. Sequencing was performed on peripheral blood, taken on day 0 of AZD1222 vaccination. These receptors came from an adult in good health.

This chain connects TRBV18 to TRBJ1-2; D is uncertain. The CDR3 totals 14 residues. Per the germline V gene, CDR1 is KGHSH and CDR2 is LQKENI. Trimming shortened V by 0 bases and J by 3 bases, and 8 bases separated the two germline ends. CDR3: CASSPPGWDYGYTF. The CDR3 DNA sequence: TGTGCCAGCTCACCACCCGGGTGGGACTATGGCTACACCTTC. The full variable domain, in which reference TRBV18 and TRBJ1-2 provide the parts outside the CDR3, is NAGVMQNPRHLVRRRGQEARLRCSPMKGHSHVYWYRQLPEEGLKFMVYLQKENIIDESGMPKERFSAEFPKEGPSILRIQQVVRGDSAAYFCASSPPGWDYGYTFGSGTRLTVV.

The rearrangement joins TRBV11-2 to TRBJ1-5; D is unresolved. Trimming shortened V by 4 bases and J by 5 bases, and 18 bases separated the two germline ends. The germline gives CDR1 SGHAT, CDR2 FQNNGV. The CDR3 has 16 residues. The CDR3 region is CASSWGHNSRDQPQHF. The DNA of the CDR3 is TGTGCCAGCAGCTGGGGTCACAACTCTAGGGATCAGCCCCAGCATTTT.

This rearrangement joins TRBV5-1 to TRBJ1-2; 7 bases line up with TRBD1. Losses at the gene ends were 0 bases for V and 7 bases for J; bases not matched to a gene: 3. Germline V gives CDR1 SGHRS, CDR2 YFSETQ. The CDR3 totals 13 residues. CDR3 nucleotides: TGCGCCAGCAGCTTGGATCCAGGGGGTGGCTACACCTTC. Residues: CASSLDPGGGYTF.